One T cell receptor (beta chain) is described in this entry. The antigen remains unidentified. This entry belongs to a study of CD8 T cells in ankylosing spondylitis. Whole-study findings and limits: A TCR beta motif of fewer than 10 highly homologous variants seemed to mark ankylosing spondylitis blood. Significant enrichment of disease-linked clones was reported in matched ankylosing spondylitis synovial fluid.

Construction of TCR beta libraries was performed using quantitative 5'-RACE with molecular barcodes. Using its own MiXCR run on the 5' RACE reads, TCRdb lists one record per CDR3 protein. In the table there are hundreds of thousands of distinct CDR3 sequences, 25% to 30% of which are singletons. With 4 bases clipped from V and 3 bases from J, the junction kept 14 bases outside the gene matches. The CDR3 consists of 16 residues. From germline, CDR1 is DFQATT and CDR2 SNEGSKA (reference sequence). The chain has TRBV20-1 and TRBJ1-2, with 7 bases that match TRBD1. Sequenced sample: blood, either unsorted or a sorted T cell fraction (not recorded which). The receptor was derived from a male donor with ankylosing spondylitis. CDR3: CSATGGRRSGDYGYTF. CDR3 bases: TGCAGTGCTACAGGGGGGAGGCGAAGTGGAGACTATGGCTACACCTTC.